Below are 19 T cell receptor beta chains sequenced from a single sample in a study of monozygotic twins with inflammatory bowel disease (dated by TCRdb to 2018 to 2020). The library relied on 5' RACE. The instrument given in TCRdb is Illumina HiSeq 2500. After TCRdb reprocessed the reads, each CDR3 protein sequence was kept as one row, without DNA. The table of this sample itemizes over 110,000 distinct CDR3 sequences. Of the sample, 2% to 3% is held by the ten largest clones. The sequenced sample consisted of blood. These receptors were collected from a human donor with ulcerative colitis or Crohn's disease, or a healthy co-twin of an affected twin (not recorded which).

The V call is TRBV7-8, the J call TRBJ1-1; TCRdb proposes TRBD1, but this gene call is untestable without DNA. Germline V lookup: CDR1 SGHVS, CDR2 FQNEAQ. CDR3 size: 13 residues. Here the CDR3 reads CASSVQGATEAFF.

The chain has TRBV6-1 and TRBJ1-5. This CDR3 contains 15 residues. CDR1 is MNHNS, CDR2 SASEGT, per germline. The CDR3 loop is CASSPEGTSNQPQHF.

The chain joins TRBV6-2 or TRBV6-3 to TRBJ2-7; TCRdb reports TRBD2, a call that lacks DNA to check it against. The CDR3 is 14 amino acids. The germline CDR1 and CDR2 sequences are MNHEY and SVGEGT. CDR3 in amino acids: CASRWASGFYEQYF.

The rearrangement joins TRBV20-1 to TRBJ1-6. The CDR3 extends over 17 amino acids. Germline assignment: CDR1 DFQATT and CDR2 SNEGSKA (reference sequence). CDR3 sequence reads: CSARDTFLSSYNSPLHF.

The chain has TRBV7-9 and TRBJ1-2. The germline V gene has CDR1 SEHNR and CDR2 FQNEAQ (reference sequence). The CDR3 runs 14 residues. The chain's CDR3 is CASRRHGSNYGYTF.

V usage is TRBV29-1 and J usage is TRBJ2-3; TCRdb indicates TRBD1, and absent DNA this call remains unverified. In germline, CDR1 is SQVTM, CDR2 ANQGSEA. The CDR3 length is 15 residues. CDR3: CSVVNGHGATDTQYF.

The chain joins TRBV5-1 to TRBJ1-2. The CDR3 covers 15 residues. Per the germline V gene, CDR1 is SGHRS and CDR2 is YFSETQ. The CDR3 here is CASSLEGNGDYGYTF.

CDR3 protein: CASSQVSANPLYEQYF. This chain joins TRBV4-3 and TRBJ2-7; as DNA is missing, the TRBD1 call by TCRdb cannot be tested. The germline CDR1 and CDR2 sequences are LGHNA and YSLEER. This CDR3 spans 16 amino acids.

The V and J genes are TRBV5-1 and TRBJ2-7. There are 17 residues in the CDR3. Germline loops: CDR1 SGHRS, CDR2 YFSETQ. CDR3 residues: CASSLDRGVGIHYEQYF. Together with reference TRBV5-1 and TRBJ2-7, the CDR3 gives the full variable domain: KAGVTQTPRYLIKTRGQQVTLSCSPISGHRSVSWYQQTPGQGLQFLFEYFSETQRNKGNFPGRFSGRQFSNSRSEMNVSTLELGDSALYLCASSLDRGVGIHYEQYFGPGTRLTVT.

V usage is TRBV18 and J usage is TRBJ1-1; as DNA is missing, the TRBD1 call by TCRdb cannot be tested. Germline lookup yields CDR1 KGHSH and CDR2 LQKENI. The CDR3 has 15 amino acids. The CDR3 protein is CASSPTGGGGTEAFF. Variable domain in full (rest from reference TRBV18 and TRBJ1-1): NAGVMQNPRHLVRRRGQEARLRCSPMKGHSHVYWYRQLPEEGLKFMVYLQKENIIDESGMPKERFSAEFPKEGPSILRIQQVVRGDSAAYFCASSPTGGGGTEAFFGQGTRLTVV.

The gene calls are TRBV20-1 and TRBJ1-6; TCRdb picks TRBD1, but there is no DNA to check that call. The V gene's germline CDR1 is DFQATT and CDR2 SNEGSKA (reference sequence). The CDR3 is 12 residues long. The CDR3 loop reads CSARAQGDSLHF.

The chain has TRBV13 and TRBJ1-1; TCRdb's D call of TRBD1 is untestable without DNA. From germline, CDR1 is PRHDT and CDR2 FYEKMQ (reference sequence). CDR3 length: 16 amino acids. The CDR3 loop reads CASSSISLGGNTEAFF.

This rearrangement joins TRBV11-2 to TRBJ2-6; the D call of TRBD1 rests on TCRdb alone, since no DNA is present to check it. The CDR3 sequence is 16 residues long. Germline V gene lookup returns CDR1 SGHAT and CDR2 FQNNGV. The chain's CDR3 is CASSLRGEGGANVLTF.

The chain combines TRBV20-1 with TRBJ2-6; absent DNA, TCRdb's TRBD2 call cannot be checked. The CDR3 has 15 amino acids. Germline CDR1 is DFQATT and CDR2 is SNEGSKA (reference sequence). The CDR3 loop reads CSARVGGAGANVLTF.

V and J are TRBV7-8 and TRBJ2-3. The CDR3 is 12 residues long. Germline V gene data show CDR1 as SGHVS and CDR2 as FQNEAQ. Here the CDR3 reads CASSLFPDTQYF.

The CDR3 protein is CSVLGDRVYNEQFF. The V and J genes are TRBV29-1 and TRBJ2-1; the TCRdb call, TRBD1, lacks DNA for checking. The CDR3 extends over 14 amino acids. Germline CDR1 reads SQVTM; CDR2 reads ANQGSEA.

The V gene is TRBV5-1, the J gene TRBJ2-1; without DNA, the TCRdb call of TRBD2 cannot be checked. There are 17 residues in the CDR3. Germline lookup yields CDR1 SGHRS and CDR2 YFSETQ. The CDR3 region is CASSKTSGPSSYNEQFF.

V is TRBV21-1 and J is TRBJ2-5. TRBV21-1 represents a pseudogene. CDR3 length equals 15 residues. The CDR3 loop is CASSKGLKTLETQYF.

V usage is TRBV20-1 and J usage is TRBJ2-5; TCRdb's D call of TRBD2 is untestable without DNA. This CDR3 has 14 residues. Germline CDR1 is DFQATT and CDR2 is SNEGSKA (reference sequence). CDR3 sequence reads: CSAASGGAGVTQYF.